Presented here are 29 T cell receptor beta chains from one specimen sequenced in a study of shared clonotypes between healthy human individuals. Repertoires were generated with immunoSEQ multiplex PCR, while TCRdb's copy carries only in-frame clones and drops some. The data hold some 2,000,000 clones, with about 95% observed a single time. It was CD45RO-negative cells, positively selected for CCR7, that made up naive CD8 cells, with terminally differentiated effector memory CD45RA+ cells excluded. Specimen: naive CD8+ T cells sorted from blood. All receptors come from a man younger than 35 in good health.

This chain connects TRBV11-2 to TRBJ1-1; D is undetermined. Germline V CDR1 and CDR2: SGHAT, FQNNGV. The V gene lost 4 bases and the J gene lost 6 bases, with 3 bases spanning the gap. The CDR3 length is 10 residues. CDR3 bases: TGTGCCAGCAGCTCCGCTGAAGCTTTCTTT. Translating it yields CASSSAEAFF.

This sequence joins TRBV10-3 and TRBJ2-5, with D uncertain. This CDR3 spans 11 amino acids. V lost 6 bases and J 5 bases, leaving 7 bases between the germline ends. Germline CDR1 ENHRY, CDR2 SYGVKD. CDR3 sequence (DNA): TGTGCCATCAGGGCCTCGGAGACCCAGTACTTC. Translation: CAIRASETQYF.

The DNA for the CDR3 is TGTGCCAGTAGTATAGGAGACACCGGCTCCTACGAGCAGTACTTC. Translation gives CASSIGDTGSYEQYF. V usage is TRBV19 and J usage is TRBJ2-7; no firm D call. Trimming pared 1 base from V and 0 bases from J, leaving 10 bases between. In germline, CDR1 is LNHDA, CDR2 SQIVND (reference sequence). CDR3 length: 15 residues.

V is TRBV5-8 and J is TRBJ2-2; no clear D. V lost 1 base, J lost 0 bases, and 7 bases lay in between. The CDR3 consists of 15 residues. Germline CDR1 and CDR2: SGHTS and YDEGEE. CDR3 bases: TGTGCCAGCAGCTTGCACGAGGCGAACACCGGGGAGCTGTTTTTT. It translates to CASSLHEANTGELFF.

The chain links TRBV27 to TRBJ1-1; maybe TRBD1 (6 bases). In germline, CDR1 is MNHEY, CDR2 SMNVEV (reference sequence). V lost 2 bases and J lost 1, with 14 bases in between. This CDR3 contains 16 residues. CDR3 sequence reads: CASSLHPGGWNTEAFF. Here the CDR3 DNA reads TGTGCCAGCAGTTTACATCCGGGGGGCTGGAACACTGAAGCTTTCTTT.

The chain links TRBV5-4 to TRBJ2-7; 8 nucleotides align to TRBD1. The CDR3 spans 16 residues. Germline-derived CDR1 and CDR2 are SGHNT and YYREEE (reference sequence). The V and J ends lost 0 bases and 2 bases, in that order; junction bases with no gene match: 7. This CDR3 reads CASSLGGGQGPYEQYF. The CDR3 coding sequence is TGTGCCAGCAGCTTGGGGGGCGGACAGGGCCCCTACGAGCAGTACTTC. The full variable domain, in which reference TRBV5-4 and TRBJ2-7 provide the parts outside the CDR3, is ETGVTQSPTHLIKTRGQQVTLRCSSQSGHNTVSWYQQALGQGPQFIFQYYREEENGRGNFPPRFSGLQFPNYSSELNVNALELDDSALYLCASSLGGGQGPYEQYFGPGTRLTVT.

Turning to this clone: The same CDR3 is also encoded by other DNA sequences in this sample. V and J are TRBV27 and TRBJ2-3, with 10 bases fitting TRBD2. With 3 bases clipped from V and 5 bases from J, the junction kept 2 bases outside the gene matches. The CDR3 spans 14 residues. Germline lookup yields CDR1 MNHEY and CDR2 SMNVEV (reference sequence). CDR3: CASSLGLAIDTQYF. The CDR3 bases are TGTGCCAGCAGTTTGGGACTAGCGATAGATACGCAGTATTTT.

The rearrangement uses TRBV4-3 and TRBJ2-3, with 9 bases identical to TRBD2. Germline V gene sequence: CDR1 LGHNA, CDR2 YSLEER. The CDR3 runs 17 residues. Germline trimming cut 0 bases from V and 2 bases from J; bases unmatched to any gene: 6. CDR3: CASSQEVGGRVTDTQYF. In DNA, the CDR3 is TGCGCCAGCAGCCAAGAAGTGGGCGGGAGGGTCACAGATACGCAGTATTTT.

The chain carries TRBV4-1 and TRBJ1-2; a weak D match, TRBD1 (5 bases). V lost 1 base and J 5 bases, leaving 14 bases between the germline ends. CDR1 and CDR2 from the germline V gene are MGHRA and YSYEKL. This CDR3 has 15 residues. The CDR3 is CASSQGVVGTYGYTF. In nucleotides, the CDR3 is TGCGCCAGCAGCCAAGGGGTCGTGGGGACGTATGGCTACACCTTC.

The rearrangement joins TRBV5-1 to TRBJ2-7, with D tentatively TRBD1 (7 bases). Germline-derived CDR1 and CDR2 are SGHRS and YFSETQ. V was pared by 4 bases and J by 2 bases, with 13 bases between. The CDR3 consists of 14 residues. CDR3 region: CASSQGGTAYEQYF. DNA for the CDR3: TGCGCCAGCAGCCAGGGCGGGACAGCCTACGAGCAGTACTTC.

This clone was observed a single time. The chain uses TRBV27 and TRBJ1-1; maybe TRBD1 (5 bases). Trimming removed 5 bases from V and 7 bases from J, with 8 bases in between. The CDR3 is made up of 11 amino acids. Germline V gene sequence: CDR1 MNHEY, CDR2 SMNVEV (reference sequence). Here the CDR3 reads CASSGQSEAFF. Written as DNA, the CDR3 is TGTGCCAGCAGTGGACAAAGTGAAGCTTTCTTT.

The chain has TRBV10-3 and TRBJ2-7; TRBD1 is a possible D gene (5 bases). Germline values: CDR1 ENHRY, CDR2 SYGVKD. Trimming left V 2 bases short and J 6 bases short, with 14 bases between. The CDR3 consists of 14 residues. The CDR3 DNA reads as TGTGCCATCAGTGAGAGGGGCCTGGGGTTCGAGCAGTACTTC. Its protein is CAISERGLGFEQYF.

This clone was seen only once. The chain combines TRBV5-4 with TRBJ1-2; the match to TRBD1 covers 8 bases. CDR1 SGHNT and CDR2 YYREEE come from the germline V gene (reference sequence). V lost 8 bases and J lost 3; bases outside the gene matches: 12. This CDR3 has 15 residues. CDR3: CASGDQGAIHYGYTF. CDR3 sequence (DNA): TGTGCCAGTGGGGATCAGGGGGCAATTCACTATGGCTACACCTTC.

The chain combines TRBV6-6 with TRBJ2-1; a weak D match, TRBD2 (5 bases). This CDR3 spans 16 amino acids. Trimming left V 0 bases short and J 8 bases short, with 17 bases between. CDR1 and CDR2 from the germline V gene are MNHNY and SVGAGI (reference sequence). In nucleotides, the CDR3 is TGTGCCAGCAGTTACTCTCTCCTAGCAGGCGGCGATGAGCAGTTCTTC. As protein: CASSYSLLAGGDEQFF.

This chain links TRBV5-5 with TRBJ1-2; D is perhaps TRBD1 (5 bases). Trimming shortened V by 8 bases and J by 0 bases, and 14 bases separated the two germline ends. Germline CDR1 SGHKS, CDR2 YYEKEE (reference sequence). This CDR3 is built from 14 residues. The CDR3 sequence: CARARGETNYGYTF. CDR3 DNA sequence: TGTGCCAGGGCAAGGGGCGAAACTAACTATGGCTACACCTTC.

The V gene is TRBV30, the J gene TRBJ2-5; D uncertain. The DNA end favors TRBJ2-7, so the J call may be wrong. CDR3 length: 12 residues. The germline V gene encodes CDR1 GTSNPN and CDR2 SVGIG (reference sequence). The CDR3 is CAWADGSYEQYF. CDR3 DNA: TGTGCCTGGGCGGACGGTTCCTACGAGCAGTACTTC.

The CDR3: CASSALSSYNEQFF. CDR3 nucleotide sequence: TGTGCCAGCTCGGCTCTAAGCTCCTACAATGAGCAGTTCTTC. The chain joins TRBV27 to TRBJ2-1; D ambiguous. Germline loops: CDR1 MNHEY, CDR2 SMNVEV (reference sequence). The CDR3 loop spans 14 amino acids. With 8 bases removed from V and 0 bases from J, the gap between germline ends came to 11 bases.

The V and J genes are TRBV29-1 and TRBJ1-1, with a tentative D call TRBD1 (5 bases). Germline CDR1 SQVTM, CDR2 ANQGSEA. V shed 3 bases and J shed 0 bases, with 26 bases lying between them. This CDR3 region has 19 residues. CDR3 protein: CSVDELERGGITLNTEAFF. DNA for the CDR3: TGCAGCGTTGATGAATTGGAACGTGGGGGTATCACTTTGAACACTGAAGCTTTCTTT.

The chain couples TRBV4-1 to TRBJ2-7; tentatively, D is TRBD1 (5 bases). V gave up 0 bases and J gave up 5 bases, with 14 bases separating them. CDR1 MGHRA and CDR2 YSYEKL come from the germline V gene. This CDR3 is 15 amino acids long. Written as DNA, the CDR3 is TGCGCCAGCAGCCAAGAAGCACAGGTAGTAAACGAGCAGTACTTC. This translates into CASSQEAQVVNEQYF.

The V gene is TRBV5-6, the J gene TRBJ2-7, with unresolved D. CDR1 is SGHDT and CDR2 is YYEEEE in the germline V gene. This CDR3 region has 16 residues. Trimming cost V 1 base and J 0 bases, with 14 bases left between them. This CDR3 is CASSLTVALSSYEQYF. The CDR3 bases are TGTGCCAGCAGCTTGACCGTGGCATTGAGCTCCTACGAGCAGTACTTC.

The chain joins TRBV6-1 to TRBJ2-1; the D gene is possibly TRBD2 (6 bases). Germline V gene sequence: CDR1 MNHNS, CDR2 SASEGT. The CDR3 is made up of 15 amino acids. V lost 7 bases and J 6 bases, leaving 19 bases between the germline ends. CDR3 DNA sequence: TGTGCCAGCATATCCGGTGGAGGGACGGGCAATGAGCAGTTCTTC. Amino acid sequence: CASISGGGTGNEQFF.

This chain joins TRBV30 and TRBJ1-2; D may be TRBD1 (6 bases). V was shortened by 5 bases and J by 2 bases, with 12 bases between the two germline ends. CDR1 and CDR2 (germline): GTSNPN, SVGIG (reference sequence). The CDR3 extends over 13 amino acids. The CDR3, as DNA: TGTGCCTGGTGGGAGGACAGCAACTATGGCTACACCTTC. Translation: CAWWEDSNYGYTF.

V usage is TRBV19 and J usage is TRBJ2-7; TRBD2 is a possible D gene (6 bases). Germline CDR1 LNHDA, CDR2 SQIVND (reference sequence). V was pared by 5 bases and J by 3 bases, with 11 bases between. The CDR3 length is 13 residues. CDR3 protein: CASSWGTFYEQYF. Written as DNA, the CDR3 is TGTGCCAGTAGTTGGGGGACTTTCTACGAGCAGTACTTC.

This chain joins TRBV6-5 and TRBJ1-1, with a possible D match to TRBD1 (6 bases). With 8 bases removed from V and 4 bases from J, the gap between germline ends came to 14 bases. The CDR3 runs 13 residues. Germline V CDR1 and CDR2: MNHEY, SVGAGI. CDR3 amino acids: CASGFRGSTEAFF. Here the CDR3 DNA reads TGTGCCAGCGGGTTCAGGGGTTCCACTGAAGCTTTCTTT.

In its sample, this clone was seen once. The J gene is TRBJ2-2, the V gene TRBV27; D gene unclear. Deletions cut 0 bases from V and 4 bases from J, with 15 bases between. Germline CDR1 reads MNHEY; CDR2 reads SMNVEV (reference sequence). This CDR3 comprises 17 residues. The CDR3 DNA follows: TGTGCCAGCAGTTTATCGACCGGGCCCCTCGGCACCGGGGAGCTGTTTTTT. It encodes CASSLSTGPLGTGELFF.

The chain uses TRBV7-2 and TRBJ1-1; a weak D match, TRBD1 (5 bases). Trimming stripped 7 bases from V and 3 bases from J, with 12 bases between. The CDR3 runs 13 residues. Per germline, CDR1 SGHTA and CDR2 FQGNSA. CDR3 sequence reads: CASTLGGYTEAFF. The CDR3 DNA reads as TGTGCCAGCACCCTCGGGGGTTACACTGAAGCTTTCTTT.

The rearrangement uses TRBV6-5 and TRBJ1-5; D is uncertain. The CDR3 extends over 16 amino acids. Between the trimmed V and J ends, which lost 4 bases and 2 bases, there was a span of 15 bases. Germline-derived CDR1 and CDR2 are MNHEY and SVGAGI. CDR3 sequence reads: CASSLLSGGGNQPQHF. CDR3 bases: TGTGCCAGCAGTTTACTCTCCGGTGGGGGCAATCAGCCCCAGCATTTT.

The V gene is TRBV5-4, the J gene TRBJ1-6; a weak D match, TRBD1 (5 bases). V lost 2 bases and J lost 6, with 9 bases in between. The germline gives CDR1 SGHNT, CDR2 YYREEE (reference sequence). The length of the CDR3 is 14 residues. The CDR3 DNA follows: TGTGCCAGCAGCTTCTCAGGGAGTAATTCACCCCTCCACTTT. This gives the protein CASSFSGSNSPLHF.

CDR3 residues: CASSEGARAYEQYF. The CDR3 coding sequence is TGTGCCAGCAGTGAAGGGGCCAGGGCCTACGAGCAGTACTTC. The V gene is TRBV6-1, the J gene TRBJ2-7; tentatively, D is TRBD1 (5 bases). This CDR3 contains 14 residues. Germline values: CDR1 MNHNS, CDR2 SASEGT. Deletions cut 1 base from V and 2 bases from J, with 9 bases between.